The source of this TCR beta chain is a study of vaccination and CD4 T cells after COVID-19. Study as a whole: Two mRNA vaccine doses were given, either BNT162b2 or mRNA-1273. The peptides that stimulated the cells were overlapping spike peptides from SARS-CoV-2, HCoV-NL63, HCoV-OC43 and HCoV-229E. Control cultures were supplied with a CEFX pool, an HIV-1 Nef pool, or no peptide at all.

This CDR3 has 13 amino acids. Trimming cost V 5 bases and J 5 bases, with 15 bases left between them. Germline values: CDR1 SQVTM, CDR2 ANQGSEA. Comment on this clonotype: Its antigen remains unidentified.

The treatment here: roughly 11-day PBMC culture with coronavirus spike peptide pools or control peptides (ViraFEST assay). Sequence data for DNA of cultured CD4+ T cells were generated by the Oncomine TCR Beta short-read assay. Genomic DNA was extracted from cultured CD4+ T cells. One entry per CDR3 protein results from TCRdb running MiXCR on the PCR reads. The repertoire consists of around 8,600 distinct CDR3 sequences, with around 61% occurring once and the leading ten covering 35%. V gene TRBV29-1 combines with J gene TRBJ1-2; D is uncertain. The TCR originated in a human donor who had recovered from COVID-19. The material sequenced was CD4+ T cells from blood, cultured in vitro. In DNA form, the CDR3 reads TGCAGCGTTCGGGTGGGGATAACTTATGGCTACACCTTC. Residues: CSVRVGITYGYTF.